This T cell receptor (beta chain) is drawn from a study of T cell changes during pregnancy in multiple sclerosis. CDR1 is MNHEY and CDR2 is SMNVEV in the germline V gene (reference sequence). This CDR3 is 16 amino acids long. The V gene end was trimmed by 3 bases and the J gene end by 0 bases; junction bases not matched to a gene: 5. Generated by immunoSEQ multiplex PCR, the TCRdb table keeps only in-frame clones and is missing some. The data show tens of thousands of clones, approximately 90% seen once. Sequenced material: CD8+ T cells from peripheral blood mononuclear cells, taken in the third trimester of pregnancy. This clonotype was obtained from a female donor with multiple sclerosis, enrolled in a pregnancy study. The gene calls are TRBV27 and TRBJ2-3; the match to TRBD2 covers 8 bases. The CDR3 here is CASSFGSGRSTDTQYF. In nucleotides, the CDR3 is TGTGCCAGCAGTTTCGGGAGCGGGAGAAGCACAGATACGCAGTATTTT.